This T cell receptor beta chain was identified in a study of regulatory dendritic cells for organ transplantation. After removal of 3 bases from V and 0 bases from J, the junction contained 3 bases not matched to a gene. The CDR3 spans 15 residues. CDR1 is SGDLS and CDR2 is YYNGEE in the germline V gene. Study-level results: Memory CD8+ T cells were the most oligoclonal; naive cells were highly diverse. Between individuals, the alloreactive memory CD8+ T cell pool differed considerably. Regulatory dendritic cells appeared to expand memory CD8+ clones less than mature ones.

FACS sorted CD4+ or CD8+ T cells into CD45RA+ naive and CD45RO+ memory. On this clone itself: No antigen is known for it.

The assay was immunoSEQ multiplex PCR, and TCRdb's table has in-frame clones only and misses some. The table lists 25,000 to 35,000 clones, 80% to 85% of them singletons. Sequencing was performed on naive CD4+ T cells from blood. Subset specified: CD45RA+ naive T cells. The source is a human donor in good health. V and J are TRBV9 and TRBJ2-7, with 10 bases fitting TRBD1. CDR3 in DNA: TGTGCCAGCAGCGAGGGACAGGGGTCCTCCTACGAGCAGTACTTC. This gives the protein CASSEGQGSSYEQYF.